A single T cell receptor beta chain is shown here with its context. There is no known antigen for this receptor. Base qualities are missing; no much larger clone stands one base away. Whole blood was collected in K2EDTA tubes by collaborating institutions according to the institutions' own protocols. Collaborator samples were shipped for TCRbeta analysis as frozen whole blood, isolated PBMCs, or DNA extracted from either sample type. This entry belongs to a study of blood T cell repertoires in COVID-19 (TCRdb year 2020). General notes on the study: Samples covering the acute and convalescent phases of COVID-19 were provided by collaborators in the United States, Italy and Spain. The prospective study material was composed of cDNA or gDNA derived from T cells, B-cell-depleted T cells, or PBMCs. The dataset comprised deeply sampled blood TCRbeta repertoires from subjects exposed to, actively infected with, or recovered from COVID-19. The repertoires were released in a freely available public database meant as a resource for research on the immune response to SARS-CoV-2. The samples were drawn from two sources: the first 160 participants of the ongoing ImmuneRACE study, and some 1,300 subjects contributed by 6 global collaborators. Nearly every sample came with metadata listing a de-identified subject ID, COVID-19 status, age in years and sex. HLA class I and class II types, where available, came from metadata supplied by the sample provider rather than from assay-based typing. Broader findings and caveats from the paper: The amount of clinical and demographic metadata varied by source and participant and was provided uncurated.

The CDR3 runs 13 amino acids, cysteine and phenylalanine included. Of all the DNA, just the CDR3 is kept, 39 bases in frame from base 1. V and J lose 7 bases and 2 bases, and a span of 9 bases separates them. TCRbeta CDR3 regions were amplified from genomic DNA by means of the immunoSEQ Assay, a bias-controlled multiplex PCR. The paper's data handling went like this. The number of nucleated cells in each sample was estimated from the amplification of reference gene primers within the assay. Sequence reads were collapsed and filtered to measure the absolute abundance of every unique TCRbeta CDR3 rearrangement. For each sample, productive Simpson clonality was calculated as the square root of Simpson's diversity index over productive rearrangements. TCRdb stores this immuneACCESS table with in-frame sequences only. Part of the clones is absent; in the studies checked, under half of the shortfall reflects unresolved V genes, and no reason is known for the rest. That table furnishes V, J and clone size, whereas the DNA furnished D and trimming. A total of over 110,000 clones appear in this sample, around 88% of them only once. The ten largest make up roughly 28% of the sample.

The clonotype was recovered from a human donor in a cohort sampled during active COVID-19. The chain is assembled from TRBV12-3 or TRBV12-4 and TRBJ1-3, with TRBD1 tentatively as D gene (5 bases match). Source material: peripheral blood. The encoded CDR3 is CASTGYTGNTIYF. The base sequence is TGTGCCAGCACAGGGTACACTGGAAACACCATATATTTT.